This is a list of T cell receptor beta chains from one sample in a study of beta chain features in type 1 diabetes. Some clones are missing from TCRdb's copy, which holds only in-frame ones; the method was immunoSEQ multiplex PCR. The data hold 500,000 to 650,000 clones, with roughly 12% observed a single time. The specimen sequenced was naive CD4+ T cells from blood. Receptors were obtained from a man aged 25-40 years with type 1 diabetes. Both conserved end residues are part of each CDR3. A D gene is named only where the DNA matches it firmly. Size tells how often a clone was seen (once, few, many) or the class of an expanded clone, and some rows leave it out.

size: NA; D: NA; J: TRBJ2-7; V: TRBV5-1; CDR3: CASSLAWGSYEQYF; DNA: TGCGCCAGCAGCTTGGCCTGGGGCAGCTACGAGCAGTACTTC
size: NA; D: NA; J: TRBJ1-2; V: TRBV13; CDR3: CASSPGTSDGYTF; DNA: TGTGCCAGCAGCCCCGGGACGTCGGATGGCTACACCTTC
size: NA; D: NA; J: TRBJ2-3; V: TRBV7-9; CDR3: CASSRTDTQYF; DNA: TGTGCCAGCAGCCGGACTGATACGCAGTATTTT
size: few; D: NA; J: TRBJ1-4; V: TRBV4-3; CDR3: CASSQRGAGGNEKLFF; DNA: TGCGCCAGCAGCCAACGAGGGGCCGGGGGGAATGAAAAACTGTTTTTT
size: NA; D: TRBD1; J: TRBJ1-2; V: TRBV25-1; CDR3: CASSDPGTGIYGYTF; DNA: TGTGCCAGCAGTGACCCAGGGACAGGGATTTATGGCTACACCTTC
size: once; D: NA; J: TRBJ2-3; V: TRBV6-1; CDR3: CASSEGGSTDTQYF; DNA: TGTGCCAGCAGTGAAGGGGGATCCACAGATACGCAGTATTTT
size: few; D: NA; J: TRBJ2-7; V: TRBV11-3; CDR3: CASSLDRGREQYF; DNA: TGTGCCAGCAGCTTAGATCGGGGCAGGGAGCAGTACTTC
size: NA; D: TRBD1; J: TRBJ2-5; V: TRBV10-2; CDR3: CASREDRDQETQYF; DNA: TGCGCCAGCAGGGAGGACAGGGATCAAGAGACCCAGTACTTC
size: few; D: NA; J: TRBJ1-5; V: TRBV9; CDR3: CASSVGWGDQPQHF; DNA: TGTGCCAGCAGCGTAGGGTGGGGGGATCAGCCCCAGCATTTT
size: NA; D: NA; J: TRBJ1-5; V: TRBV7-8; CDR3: CASSNQGRAGNQPQHF; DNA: TGTGCCAGCAGCAATCAGGGCCGGGCCGGCAATCAGCCCCAGCATTTT
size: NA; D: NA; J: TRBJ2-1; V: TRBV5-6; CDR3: CASSSSTLRSSYNEQFF; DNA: TGTGCCAGCAGCTCCTCCACACTCCGGAGCTCCTACAATGAGCAGTTCTTC
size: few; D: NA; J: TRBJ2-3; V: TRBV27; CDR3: CASSRTGGGDTQYF; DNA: TGTGCCAGCAGTCGGACAGGTGGAGGGGATACGCAGTATTTT
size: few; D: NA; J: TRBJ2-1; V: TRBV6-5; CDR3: CASSLGPHFDEQFF; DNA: TGTGCCAGCAGTTTGGGACCACATTTCGATGAGCAGTTCTTC
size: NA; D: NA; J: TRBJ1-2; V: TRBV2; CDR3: CASRDSQAYGYTF; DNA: TGTGCCAGCAGGGATTCTCAGGCCTATGGCTACACCTTC
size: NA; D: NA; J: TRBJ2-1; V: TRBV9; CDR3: CASSVEPAPHNEQFF; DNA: TGTGCCAGCAGCGTAGAGCCCGCGCCGCACAATGAGCAGTTCTTC
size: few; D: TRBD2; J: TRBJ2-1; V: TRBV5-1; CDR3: CASSLATSGPGLNEQFF; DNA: TGCGCCAGCAGCTTGGCGACTAGCGGTCCTGGCCTCAATGAGCAGTTCTTC
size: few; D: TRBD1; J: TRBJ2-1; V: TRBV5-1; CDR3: CASSTDRAYNEQFF; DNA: TGCGCCAGCAGCACGGACAGGGCCTACAATGAGCAGTTCTTC
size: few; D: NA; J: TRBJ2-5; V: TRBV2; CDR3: CASHQGRAQETQYF; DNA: TGTGCCAGCCATCAGGGACGGGCCCAAGAGACCCAGTACTTC
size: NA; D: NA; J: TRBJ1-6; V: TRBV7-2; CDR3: CASRTYQAGGSPLHF; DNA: TGTGCCAGCAGGACGTACCAGGCGGGCGGTTCACCCCTCCACTTT
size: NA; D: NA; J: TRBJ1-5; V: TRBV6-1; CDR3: CASSEGPQPQHF; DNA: TGTGCCAGCAGTGAAGGGCCTCAGCCCCAGCATTTT
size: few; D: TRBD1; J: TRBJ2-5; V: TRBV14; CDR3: CASSRQTGGVETQYF; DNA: TGTGCCAGCAGCCGACAGACAGGGGGAGTAGAGACCCAGTACTTC
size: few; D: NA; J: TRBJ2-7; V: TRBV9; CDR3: CASSARLGSYEQYF; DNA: TGTGCCAGCAGCGCCCGCCTGGGGTCCTACGAGCAGTACTTC
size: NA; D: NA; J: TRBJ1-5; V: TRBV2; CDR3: CASSVIRDGTGQPQHF; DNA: TGTGCCAGCAGTGTAATACGGGACGGCACGGGGCAGCCCCAGCATTTT
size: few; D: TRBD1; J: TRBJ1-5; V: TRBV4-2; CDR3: CASSKGQGGDQPQHF; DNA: TGTGCCAGCAGCAAGGGACAGGGCGGGGATCAGCCCCAGCATTTT
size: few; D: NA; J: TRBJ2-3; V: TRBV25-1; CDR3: CASSLSTDTQYF; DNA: TGTGCCAGCAGTCTCAGCACAGATACGCAGTATTTT
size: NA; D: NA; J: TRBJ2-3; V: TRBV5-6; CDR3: CASSLDLTDTQYF; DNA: TGTGCCAGCAGCTTGGACCTCACAGATACGCAGTATTTT
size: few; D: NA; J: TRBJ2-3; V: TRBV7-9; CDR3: CASSPFGRGSSTDTQYF; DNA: TGTGCCAGCAGTCCATTCGGAAGGGGATCGAGCACAGATACGCAGTATTTT
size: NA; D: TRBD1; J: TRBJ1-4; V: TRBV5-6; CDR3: CASSSGQGNEKLFF; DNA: TGTGCCAGCAGCTCGGGACAGGGTAATGAAAAACTGTTTTTT
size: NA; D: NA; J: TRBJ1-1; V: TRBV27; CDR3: CASKASRSEAFF; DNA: TGTGCCAGCAAAGCATCACGCTCTGAAGCTTTCTTT
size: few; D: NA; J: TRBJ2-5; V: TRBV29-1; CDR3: CSVLQAGWWAQYF; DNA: TGCAGCGTCCTACAAGCCGGCTGGTGGGCCCAGTACTTC
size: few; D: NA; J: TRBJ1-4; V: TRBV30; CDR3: CAWSPGGEKLFF; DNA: TGTGCCTGGAGTCCTGGAGGCGAAAAACTGTTTTTT
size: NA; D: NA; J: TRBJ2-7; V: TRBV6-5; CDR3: CASSSRSVSYEQYF; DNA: TGTGCCAGCAGTTCCCGGTCGGTTTCCTACGAGCAGTACTTC
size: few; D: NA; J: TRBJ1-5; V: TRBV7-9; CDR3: CASSPIQGNSNQPQHF; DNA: TGTGCCAGCAGCCCTATTCAGGGGAATAGCAATCAGCCCCAGCATTTT
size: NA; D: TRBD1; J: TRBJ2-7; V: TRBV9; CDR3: CASSVTGASYEQYF; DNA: TGTGCCAGCAGCGTTACAGGGGCCTCCTACGAGCAGTACTTC
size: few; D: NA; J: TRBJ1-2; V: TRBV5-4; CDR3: CASTLDGTYGYTF; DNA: TGTGCCAGCACCCTCGACGGGACCTATGGCTACACCTTC
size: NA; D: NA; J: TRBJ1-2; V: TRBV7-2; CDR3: CASSLGSTYGYTF; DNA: TGTGCCAGCAGCTTAGGGAGTACCTATGGCTACACCTTC